This T cell receptor beta chain was observed in a study of lymphopenia after photon versus proton radiotherapy. The repertoire was sequenced with immunoSEQ multiplex PCR; TCRdb's copy has only in-frame clones and lacks some. The table lists tens of thousands of clones, roughly 94% of them singletons. Germline assignment: CDR1 SQVTM and CDR2 ANQGSEA. The CDR3 sequence is 13 residues long. Trimming pared 7 bases from V and 5 bases from J, leaving 17 bases between. This clone was observed a single time. What it recognizes is unknown. Study outcomes and limitations: Better survival with proton therapy was suggested as possible, not demonstrated. Post-nadir TCR diversity decline inversely tracked overall survival among those who died. Photon-treated patients lost naive T cells and TCR diversity; proton-treated stayed stable.

The TCR originated in a woman between 50 and 59 years old with cholangiocarcinoma. The chain recombines TRBV29-1 with TRBJ2-5; D ambiguous. Source: peripheral blood, taken from a patient treated with photon-based radiotherapy. CDR3: CSALAGSRETQYF. The CDR3 bases are TGCAGCGCCCTTGCTGGGTCGCGGGAGACCCAGTACTTC.